Listed below are T cell receptor beta chains from one sample, sequenced in a study of human CD8 memory T cell subsets. TCRdb reanalyzed the 5' RACE reads and collapses them to one entry per CDR3 protein, without DNA. The sample features about 5,500 distinct CDR3 sequences, with approximately 18% in its top ten. The sample consisted of CD8+ T cells from PBMCs. These receptors all stem from a human donor in good health. CDR3s include the opening cysteine and the closing phenylalanine or tryptophan. Clone size appears in some rows only: once, few, many, or a class for an expanded clone.

clone size	J gene	V gene	CDR3 protein
NA	TRBJ1-2	TRBV12-3/TRBV12-4	CASSSWDGASYGYTF
NA	TRBJ2-4	TRBV7-6	CASTPDPGGLAKNIQYF
NA	TRBJ2-1	TRBV20-1	CSAETSGTRVDEQFF
NA	TRBJ2-5	TRBV7-7	CASSLLASGQETQYF
NA	TRBJ2-2	TRBV28	CASSGTGFGGELFF
NA	TRBJ2-2	TRBV3-1	CASSQPSGGPTGELFF
medium-sized	TRBJ1-1	TRBV12-3/TRBV12-4	CASSQGPATEAFF
medium-sized	TRBJ1-2	TRBV5-1	CASRRTWDRGHDGYTF
medium-sized	TRBJ2-5	TRBV12-3/TRBV12-4	CASSFKRGGGETQYF
NA	TRBJ2-1	TRBV11-2	CASSHTSGKSYNEQFF
medium-sized	TRBJ1-1	TRBV7-8	CASSPGGRETEAFF
NA	TRBJ2-7	TRBV5-6	CASSAGTGTNHEQYF
NA	TRBJ2-7	TRBV15	CATSSGTTYEQYF
NA	TRBJ2-1	TRBV11-2	CASSLGSDYNEQFF
NA	TRBJ2-7	TRBV7-2	CASSLDSSYEQYF
NA	TRBJ2-7	TRBV20-1	CSARESLAGYEQYF
NA	TRBJ2-2	TRBV20-1	CSAEGQGKIGGELFF
NA	TRBJ2-1	TRBV11-3	CASSPSTAYNEQFF
NA	TRBJ2-7	TRBV10-2	CASSEGNEQYF
NA	TRBJ2-1	TRBV20-1	CSARDFERASPTYNEQFF
NA	TRBJ1-2	TRBV5-6	CASSFQDYGYTF
NA	TRBJ2-1	TRBV15	CATSRGETSEGNEQFF
NA	TRBJ1-1	TRBV7-9	CASSLTFVGNTEAFF
NA	TRBJ2-2	TRBV5-1	CASSPSSGIGPGELFF
NA	TRBJ2-2	TRBV28	CASSFGWMVFF
NA	TRBJ2-7	TRBV29-1	CSVLEGSGYEQYF
NA	TRBJ2-3	TRBV7-6	CASSVTSTDTQYF
NA	TRBJ1-1	TRBV12-3/TRBV12-4	CASSLATDYNTEAFF
NA	TRBJ2-1	TRBV7-9	CLTALNNEQFF
NA	TRBJ1-2	TRBV28	CASSLTLSDIFPYGYTF
medium-sized	TRBJ2-4	TRBV5-1	CASSTRQGAMGNIQYF
NA	TRBJ2-3	TRBV7-6	CASSLAVTDTQYF
NA	TRBJ1-1	TRBV28	CASSLLSGMGTEAFF
NA	TRBJ1-1	TRBV28	CASSLSWDEAFF
medium-sized	TRBJ2-7	TRBV20-1	CSARATLAGYEQYF
NA	TRBJ2-1	TRBV4-1	CASSEGDQGAYNEQFF
medium-sized	TRBJ2-7	TRBV11-2	CASSPGGSSYEQYF
medium-sized	TRBJ1-5	TRBV7-8	CASSPEGTANQPQHF
NA	TRBJ2-1	TRBV7-9	CASSSTSGSLSYNEQFF
NA	TRBJ2-2	TRBV27	CASSAGTGGATGELFF
NA	TRBJ2-1	TRBV20-1	CSARHYLSTEQFF
NA	TRBJ2-1	TRBV20-1	CSARMGLPQDEQFF
NA	TRBJ2-2	TRBV28	CASRPGLAGSGELFF
NA	TRBJ1-4	TRBV2	CASTNHVGKGPNEKLFF
NA	TRBJ2-3	TRBV20-1	CSARGLTGADTQYF
NA	TRBJ2-1	TRBV12-3/TRBV12-4	CASSPPGQGDNEQFF
NA	TRBJ1-5	TRBV3-1	CASSQERRLNQPQHF
NA	TRBJ2-2	TRBV5-1	CASSWPTGPGELFF
NA	TRBJ2-5	TRBV28	CASSGPPGTVVSGREETQYF
large	TRBJ1-2	TRBV2	CASSASGDGYTF
NA	TRBJ1-1	TRBV12-5	CASALWGAALTEAFF
NA	TRBJ2-1	TRBV10-2	CASSESTYNEQFF
NA	TRBJ2-1	TRBV12-3/TRBV12-4	CASSSPTSGGWNEQFF
NA	TRBJ1-5	TRBV28	CASSPPLTAYQPQHF
NA	TRBJ2-7	TRBV6-5	CASSYGSSSYEQYF
NA	TRBJ2-7	TRBV12-3/TRBV12-4	CASSHPRGEQYF
medium-sized	TRBJ1-2	TRBV5-4	CASSLSGTRYGYTF